This T cell receptor (beta chain) is drawn from a study of cytomegalovirus exposure and HLA in healthy donors. Study-wide results and limits: Immune exposure was documented only through CMV serostatus. Under in vitro conditions, three CMV-associated chains were confirmed as specific for CMV antigens.

This clone showed up just once. Its antigen is not identified. Primers for the PCR totalled 60 Vbeta and 13 Jbeta. Generated by immunoSEQ multiplex PCR, the TCRdb table keeps only in-frame clones and is missing some. The top ten clones hold about 1.6% of a sample with over 150,000 clones, roughly four fifths of them seen once. The CDR3 sequence is 13 residues long. Per the germline V gene, CDR1 is LGHNA and CDR2 is YNFKEQ. Trimming left V 1 base short and J 5 bases short, with 7 bases between. The chain has TRBV4-2 and TRBJ2-3, with D perhaps matching TRBD1 (6 bases). The sequenced sample consisted of PBMCs. The source of this sequence is a man between 45 and 60 years old in good health and CMV-seronegative. This CDR3 is CASSQGRGDTQYF. The DNA of the CDR3 is TGTGCCAGCAGCCAAGGCAGGGGAGATACGCAGTATTTT.